This T cell receptor beta chain appears in the sequencing data of a study of blood T cell repertoires in COVID-19. Looking at the study overall: Samples of COVID-19 (acute and convalescent) were obtained from the United States, Italy and Spain. Nucleic acid was either cDNA or gDNA, and it came from T cells, B-cell-depleted T cells, or PBMCs.

The V and J ends lost 2 bases and 6 bases respectively, with 11 bases between them. The CDR3 runs to 14 residues. CDR1 GTSNPN and CDR2 SVGIG come from the germline V gene (reference sequence). Per the authors' pipeline: Amplification of reference gene primers was used by the study to estimate nucleated cell counts. The protocol was immunoSEQ multiplex PCR, while the TCRdb copy is restricted to in-frame clones and leaves out a portion. The V and J calls and clone size come from that table; D and trimming were worked out from the DNA. The sample lists about 160,000 clones; 65% to 80% were seen once. The sample consisted of peripheral blood. The sequence was obtained from a man in his sixties with acute or convalescent COVID-19. The chain combines TRBV30 with TRBJ1-6; possibly TRBD1 for D (5 bases). CDR3 in DNA: TGTGCCTGGAGTCGAGGGACTGGTAATTCACCCCTCCACTTT. Amino acids: CAWSRGTGNSPLHF. Together with reference TRBV30 and TRBJ1-6, the CDR3 gives the full variable domain: SQTIHQWPATLVQPVGSPLSLECTVEGTSNPNLYWYRQAAGRGLQLLFYSVGIGQISSEVPQNLSASRPQDRQFILSSKKLLLSDSGFYLCAWSRGTGNSPLHFGNGTRLTVT.